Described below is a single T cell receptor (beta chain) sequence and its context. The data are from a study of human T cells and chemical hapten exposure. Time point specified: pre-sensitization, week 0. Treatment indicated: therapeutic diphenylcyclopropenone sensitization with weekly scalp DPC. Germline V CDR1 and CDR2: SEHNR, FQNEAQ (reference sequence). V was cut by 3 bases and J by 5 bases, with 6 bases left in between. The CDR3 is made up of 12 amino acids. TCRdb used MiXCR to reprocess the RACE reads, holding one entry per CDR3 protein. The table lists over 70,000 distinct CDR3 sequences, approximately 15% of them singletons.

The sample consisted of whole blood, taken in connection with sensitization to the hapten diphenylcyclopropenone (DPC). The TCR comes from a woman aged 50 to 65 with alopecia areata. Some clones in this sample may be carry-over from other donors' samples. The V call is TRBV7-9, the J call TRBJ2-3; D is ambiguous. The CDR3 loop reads CASSFLGDTQYF. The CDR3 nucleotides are TGTGCCAGCAGCTTTCTCGGAGATACGCAGTATTTT.